The count of the clone carrying this T cell receptor beta chain is one. Its matching antigen is unknown. The sample is drawn from a study of shared clonotypes between healthy human individuals. Broader study findings: What naive subsets generally showed was a larger estimated richness than memory subsets showed.

TCRdb keeps only in-frame clones here, not all; method: immunoSEQ multiplex PCR. The sample holds approximately 2.5 million clones; around nine tenths are singletons and the top ten take 0.13% to 0.15%. Sequencing used naive CD4+ T cells sorted from blood. The subset was: CD45RA+ positively selected. This sequence was found in a man younger than 35 in good health.

The CDR3, as DNA: TGTGCCAGCTCAGAATACAGGGACGGGGAGCTGTTTTTT. This translates into CASSEYRDGELFF. This chain uses TRBV18 with TRBJ2-2, with D perhaps TRBD1 (6 bases). Per the germline V gene, CDR1 is KGHSH and CDR2 is LQKENI. CDR3 length: 13 residues. V gave up 5 bases and J gave up 7 bases, with 11 bases separating them.